A selection of T cell receptor beta chains follows, all from one sample in a study of cytomegalovirus exposure and HLA in healthy donors. Produced via immunoSEQ multiplex PCR; TCRdb's table is partial and in-frame only. The sample includes some 270,000 clones, over 70% of them seen just once. The sequencing input was PBMCs. Receptors originate from a girl aged 2 to 10 in good health and CMV-seronegative. The CDR3 runs from the conserved cysteine through the conserved F or W. Each record gives: V gene, D gene, CDR3 protein. The D gene is left open where the match is weak.

>TRBV28|TRBD1
CASSNRGLGETQYF
>TRBV5-1|TRBD2
CASSLGRTSGEIDTQYF
>TRBV7-9|.
CSSSPQTEAFF
>TRBV5-6|.
CASSLALRTGHGEQFF
>TRBV2|.
CASSYTSGANVLTF
>TRBV27|.
CASSLGGTGELFF
>TRBV19|.
CASSPAGYASQPQHF
>TRBV7-6|.
CASSASGLPHRSPLHF
>TRBV30|.
CACRHPNTEAFF
>TRBV19|.
CASSTREGYEQYF
>TRBV19|.
CASSIDLSIVHEQFF
>TRBV7-9|.
CASRQTQGQLYNEQFF
>TRBV14|TRBD2
CASSQESSGSNRGQFF
>TRBV6-5|.
CASSYRQRGGYTF
>TRBV5-4|.
CASSLSSESTDTQYF
>TRBV7-3|.
CASSPPGGTEAFF
>TRBV10-3|TRBD1
CAIRDSRIKEAFF
>TRBV13|TRBD2
CASSTGLAGGLHTQYF
>TRBV9|TRBD2
CASSVAGGSGNEQFF
>TRBV30|.
CAWDRLGTSTDTQYF
>TRBV18|TRBD1
CASSPDRGRDEKLFF
>TRBV29-1|.
CSVGRGGTMNTEAFF
>TRBV28|TRBD1
CASSLVRGLEQYF
>TRBV6-1|TRBD2
CASSERLPGGSDTQYF
>TRBV2|TRBD1
CASSGGQGFTEAFF
>TRBV28|TRBD1
CASSEQGLNQPQHF
>TRBV6-6|TRBD1
CASSAGTGNYEQYF
>TRBV27|.
CASGHGGNIQYF
>TRBV12-5|TRBD1
CASGLDRGTEAFF
>TRBV7-8|.
CASSETTTNEKLFF
>TRBV15|.
CATSRDRGVGQPQHF
>TRBV9|.
CASSVGIAMNTEAFF
>TRBV7-2|.
CASSSVAGVTEAFF
>TRBV13|.
CASSLGQASYEQYF
>TRBV2|.
CASRRDANYGYTF
>TRBV2|TRBD1
CASSPRGLYGYTF
>TRBV28|.
CASSRDFGDEQFF
>TRBV27|TRBD1
CASSTGQIGYTF
>TRBV30|TRBD1
CAWSGARGPYSNQPQHF
>TRBV5-6|.
CASSLLSGRSNQPQHF
>TRBV28|.
CAAEGVTYEQYF
>TRBV9|TRBD2
CASSGTSGSSYNEQFF
>TRBV28|.
CASGRGRDGYTF
>TRBV2|TRBD2
CASLTRGLAGTAYEQYF
>TRBV30|TRBD2
CACLGTSGGSDTQYF
>TRBV5-8|.
CASSFGSTLSSYEQYF
>TRBV6-5|TRBD2
CASNRLAGGDTQYF
>TRBV5-1|TRBD1
CASSFPRQGWSSYNSPLHF